The 25 T cell receptor beta chains below were found in one sample sequenced in a study of blood T cells in healthy people across ages. The use of a sample-barcoded 5' primer and a J-beta primer mix characterized a second PCR of about 7 to 12 cycles. MiXCR, applied by TCRdb to the 5' RACE reads, yields one record per CDR3 protein. The sample lists fewer than 2,000,000 distinct CDR3 sequences; around 36% were seen once. The specimen sequenced was blood. These receptors were taken from a woman in her twenties or thirties in good health.

This clonotype was counted a few times. V and J are TRBV29-1 and TRBJ1-1; TRBD1 aligns across 10 bases. This CDR3 region has 13 residues. Germline lookup yields CDR1 SQVTM and CDR2 ANQGSEA. The trim removed 7 bases at V and 5 bases at J, leaving 7 bases unmatched. CDR3 in amino acids: CSAGQGVDTEAFF. The CDR3 DNA sequence: TGCAGCGCTGGACAGGGGGTAGATACTGAAGCTTTCTTT.

This clonotype has at least ten counts. The V and J genes are TRBV12-3 or TRBV12-4 and TRBJ2-7; no firm D call. The CDR3 length is 11 residues. V lost 6 bases and J 6 bases, leaving 9 bases between the germline ends. The CDR3 region has the DNA TGTGCCAGCAGCTTAACGAGCGAGCAGTACTTC. This translates into CASSLTSEQYF.

The chain uses TRBV11-2 and TRBJ2-3, with a possible D match to TRBD1 (5 bases). The CDR3 totals 15 residues. Trimming shortened V by 1 base and J by 3 bases, and 11 bases separated the two germline ends. Germline V gene lookup returns CDR1 SGHAT and CDR2 FQNNGV. The CDR3 region has the DNA TGTGCCAGCAGCTTAGCCAGGGAAGTAACAGATACGCAGTATTTT. Its translation is CASSLAREVTDTQYF.

V usage is TRBV9 and J usage is TRBJ2-1, with 8 positions matching TRBD2. Germline lookup yields CDR1 SGDLS and CDR2 YYNGEE. This CDR3 is built from 14 residues. The V gene end was trimmed by 2 bases and the J gene end by 5 bases; junction bases not matched to a gene: 3. This CDR3 reads CASSVIAGHNEQFF. The DNA of the CDR3 is TGTGCCAGCAGCGTCATAGCGGGACACAATGAGCAGTTCTTC.

The V call is TRBV20-1, the J call TRBJ2-7, with 14 bases lining up with TRBD2. Germline CDR1 DFQATT, CDR2 SNEGSKA (reference sequence). Trimming removed 8 bases from V and 7 bases from J; junction bases left unmatched: 7. The CDR3 sequence is 13 residues long. The CDR3 loop reads CSRLAGGGNEQYF. The CDR3 bases are TGCAGTCGACTAGCGGGAGGGGGCAATGAGCAGTACTTC.

This clonotype was seen a few times. This chain joins TRBV7-9 and TRBJ2-3; 10 bases are shared with TRBD2. Losses at the gene ends were 8 bases for V and 4 bases for J; bases not matched to a gene: 9. CDR1 and CDR2 from the germline V gene are SEHNR and FQNEAQ (reference sequence). The CDR3 loop spans 15 amino acids. CDR3 amino acids: CASGLAGEGPDTQYF. The CDR3 DNA is TGTGCCAGCGGTCTAGCGGGAGAGGGGCCAGATACGCAGTATTTT.

This chain's CDR3 is CASSQGGGRTGELFF. CDR3 sequence (DNA): TGTGCCAGCAGCCAAGGAGGGGGCCGAACCGGGGAGCTGTTTTTT. J is TRBJ2-2 and V is TRBV4-2; 7 bases map to TRBD1. Germline trimming cut 1 base from V and 5 bases from J; bases unmatched to any gene: 4. CDR1 LGHNA and CDR2 YNFKEQ come from the germline V gene. CDR3 length: 15 residues.

The chain is built from TRBV12-3 or TRBV12-4 and TRBJ1-2; D possibly corresponds to TRBD1 (5 bases). The CDR3 has 13 amino acids. V lost 5 bases and J 5 bases, leaving 12 bases between the germline ends. The CDR3 here is CASSAGHDYGYTF. The CDR3 DNA sequence: TGTGCCAGCAGTGCCGGACACGATTATGGCTACACCTTC.

This clonotype was counted at least ten times. The rearrangement uses TRBV6-6 and TRBJ1-2; perhaps TRBD1 as D (6 bases). The CDR3 is 14 amino acids. Trimming stripped 4 bases from V and 2 bases from J, with 11 bases between. Looked up from germline, CDR1 is MNHNY and CDR2 is SVGAGI (reference sequence). Written as DNA, the CDR3 is TGTGCCAGCAGTTTTCCGGGACAAAACTATGGCTACACCTTC. It yields the protein CASSFPGQNYGYTF.

This clonotype turned up a few times. The gene calls are TRBV7-2 and TRBJ2-1; 9 nucleotides line up with TRBD1. The V and J ends lost 2 bases and 8 bases, in that order; junction bases with no gene match: 4. The CDR3 is 14 amino acids. Germline CDR1 SGHTA, CDR2 FQGNSA. For the CDR3, the DNA is TGTGCCAGCAGCTTAAACAGGGGGCGCGATGAGCAGTTCTTC. It codes for CASSLNRGRDEQFF.

In its sample, this clonotype was seen a few times. The V call is TRBV20-1, the J call TRBJ1-5; a weak D match, TRBD1 (5 bases). V lost 6 bases to trimming and J lost 1 base, with 22 bases between them. CDR3 length: 17 residues. Germline CDR1 and CDR2: DFQATT and SNEGSKA (reference sequence). The CDR3 is CSARKGSGGGSNQPQHF. CDR3 sequence (DNA): TGCAGTGCCAGAAAGGGGAGCGGGGGAGGAAGCAATCAGCCCCAGCATTTT.

The DNA for the CDR3 is TGCGCCAGCAGCTTGGGGCGACTAGCGGGAGACAACACCGGGGAGCTGTTTTTT. Residues: CASSLGRLAGDNTGELFF. The chain couples TRBV5-1 to TRBJ2-2; 12 bases map to TRBD2. After removal of 0 bases from V and 2 bases from J, the junction contained 5 bases not matched to a gene. Germline V lookup: CDR1 SGHRS, CDR2 YFSETQ. This CDR3 is 18 amino acids long.

About this clonotype itself: One junction end does not reproduce the germline sequence, and a read error may be involved. The rearrangement links TRBV5-1 to TRBJ2-3; TRBD2 agrees at 7 bases. CDR1 SGHRS and CDR2 YFSETQ come from the germline V gene. The CDR3 contains 15 residues. The CDR3 DNA reads as TGCGCCGGCAGCTTAGGCGGGGGAAGCACAGATACGCAGTATTTT. Its protein is CAGSLGGGSTDTQYF.

J is TRBJ2-5 and V is TRBV5-1; D perhaps matches TRBD1 (6 bases). Trimming removed 4 bases at V and 12 bases at J, with 25 bases between. Germline CDR1 is SGHRS and CDR2 is YFSETQ. The length of the CDR3 is 15 residues. Here the CDR3 reads CASSPVTGEGGHEYF. In DNA form, the CDR3 reads TGCGCCAGCAGCCCCGTGACAGGCGAAGGGGGACACGAGTACTTC.

As to this clonotype: Since the CDR3 does not end with the conserved phenylalanine or tryptophan, this likely comes from a read error. The J gene is TRBJ2-5, the V gene TRBV13; D is possibly TRBD2 (5 bases). Germline CDR1 is PRHDT and CDR2 is FYEKMQ (reference sequence). The CDR3 spans 14 residues. V was trimmed by 5 bases and J by 5 bases, leaving 15 bases between them. CDR3 protein: CASSRRVGQETQYV. The CDR3 DNA reads TGTGCCAGCAGCCGGCGGGTCGGCCAGGAGACCCAGTACGTC.

This chain links TRBV29-1 with TRBJ2-2; TRBD1 agrees at 7 bases. From germline, CDR1 is SQVTM and CDR2 ANQGSEA. The CDR3 runs to 15 residues. With V trimmed by 4 bases and J by 2 bases, 7 bases remained unmatched. Written as DNA, the CDR3 is TGCAGCGTTGTCCGAGGGACAGATAACACCGGGGAGCTGTTTTTT. It specifies CSVVRGTDNTGELFF.

The chain uses TRBV12-3 or TRBV12-4 and TRBJ2-5; TRBD2 agrees at 10 bases. This CDR3 spans 15 amino acids. V lost 5 bases, J lost 1 base, and 4 bases stayed unmatched. The CDR3 DNA reads TGTGCCAGCAGTCCTAGCGGGGGTTTCCAAGAGACCCAGTACTTC. Translation: CASSPSGGFQETQYF.

This clonotype was picked up a small number of times. V gene TRBV29-1 combines with J gene TRBJ2-3, with 9 nucleotides matching TRBD2. Germline V gene sequence: CDR1 SQVTM, CDR2 ANQGSEA. With 8 bases clipped from V and 5 bases from J, the junction kept 11 bases outside the gene matches. This CDR3 has 14 amino acids. The CDR3 sequence is CSSLSGSRGDTQYF. CDR3 DNA: TGCAGCTCTCTTAGCGGGAGTAGGGGAGATACGCAGTATTTT.

This clonotype was detected only a few times. The chain employs TRBV5-8 and TRBJ2-3, with 12 bases that match TRBD1. V gave up 4 bases and J gave up 4 bases; unmatched junction bases: 7. The CDR3 length is 16 residues. The germline V gene has CDR1 SGHTS and CDR2 YDEGEE. The CDR3: CASSRGDRGLPDTQYF. CDR3 sequence (DNA): TGTGCCAGCAGCCGAGGGGACAGGGGGCTCCCAGATACGCAGTATTTT.

This clonotype was counted between two and nine times. The gene calls are TRBV20-1 and TRBJ2-5; D perhaps matches TRBD2 (8 bases). CDR3 length: 15 residues. V shed 0 bases and J shed 8 bases, with 19 bases lying between them. Germline V gene sequence: CDR1 DFQATT, CDR2 SNEGSKA (reference sequence). CDR3: CSARDGSGGQRTQYF. CDR3 coding DNA: TGCAGTGCTAGAGATGGGAGCGGGGGACAGAGAACCCAGTACTTC.

The rearrangement uses TRBV13 and TRBJ2-5; TRBD2 is a possible D gene (5 bases). CDR1 is PRHDT and CDR2 is FYEKMQ in the germline V gene (reference sequence). The CDR3 is made up of 16 amino acids. The V end was cut by 3 bases, the J end by 5 bases, with 19 bases between. The CDR3 loop is CASSFRGSTVFETQYF. The CDR3 nucleotides read TGTGCCAGCAGCTTTCGGGGATCCACTGTCTTCGAGACCCAGTACTTC.

This clonotype was seen repeatedly, ten times or more. A junction boundary mismatches the germline segment, possibly from a read error. The chain couples TRBV3-1 to TRBJ2-7; D is perhaps TRBD1 (6 bases). The CDR3 extends over 14 amino acids. CDR1 is LGHDT, CDR2 YNNKEL, per germline (reference sequence). The CDR3 DNA reads TGCGCCAGCAGCCAGACAGGTGACTCCTACGAGCAGTACTTC. Protein: CASSQTGDSYEQYF.

The chain employs TRBV7-9 and TRBJ1-2, with a weak D call TRBD1 (5 bases). The length of the CDR3 is 13 residues. Deletions cut 7 bases from V and 8 bases from J, with 17 bases between. Germline values: CDR1 SEHNR, CDR2 FQNEAQ (reference sequence). CDR3 residues: CASNFQTNRGYTF. The CDR3 region has the DNA TGTGCCAGCAACTTTCAAACGAACAGGGGCTACACCTTC.

The chain is built from TRBV4-2 and TRBJ2-1; 9 positions agree with TRBD2. This CDR3 region has 16 residues. With 0 bases clipped from V and 6 bases from J, the junction kept 6 bases outside the gene matches. In germline, CDR1 is LGHNA, CDR2 YNFKEQ. For the CDR3, the DNA is TGTGCCAGCAGCCAAGATCCAGCGGGAGGATTCAATGAGCAGTTCTTC. Translated: CASSQDPAGGFNEQFF.

The chain recombines TRBV3-1 with TRBJ2-4; 7 positions agree with TRBD1. Germline V gene lookup returns CDR1 LGHDT and CDR2 YNNKEL (reference sequence). The J segment lost 13 bases and the V segment lost 5 bases, leaving 8 bases of the junction unmatched. The CDR3 has 12 residues. The CDR3 sequence is CASSENRGQQYF. In DNA form, the CDR3 reads TGTGCCAGCAGCGAGAACAGGGGTCAGCAGTACTTC.